This T cell receptor (beta chain) was sequenced during a study of cytomegalovirus exposure and HLA in healthy donors. It was with 60 Vbeta and 13 Jbeta primers that the PCR ran. This table comes from immunoSEQ multiplex PCR, and its TCRdb copy is limited to in-frame clones, with some not included. The sample has 150,000 to 200,000 clones, roughly four fifths seen once. This clone was seen a handful of times. Its specificity is not known. Broader study findings: Because they were indistinguishable, some V segments, including TRBV6-2 and TRBV6-3, were excluded. Roughly even sequencing depth across donors was the assumption behind the presence/absence analyses.

The CDR3 has 12 amino acids. Germline V gene lookup returns CDR1 SNHLY and CDR2 FYNNEI. Trimming removed 5 bases at V and 7 bases at J, with 9 bases between. The specimen was PBMCs. The sequence came from a man aged 50 to 59 in good health and CMV-seropositive. V is TRBV2 and J is TRBJ2-1; maybe TRBD1 (6 bases). DNA for the CDR3: TGTGCCAGCAGTCGGACAGTTAATGAGCAGTTCTTC. Protein product: CASSRTVNEQFF.